What follows are 22 T cell receptor beta chains derived from one specimen sequenced in a study of T-cell reconstitution after alpha-beta-depleted transplantation in children. The library targeted TCRbeta and was prepared with unique molecular identifiers. In TCRdb, the PCR reads were re-called with MiXCR into one record per CDR3 protein. The repertoire holds about 540,000 distinct CDR3 sequences, about a sixth seen once, with 3.3% in the top ten. Specimen: PBMCs from the stem cell graft donor, collected from the stem cell graft. Receptor source: a human donor who donated a stem cell graft to a child with acute lymphoblastic leukemia.

This clonotype occurred a few times. The rearrangement uses TRBV13 and TRBJ2-7; 8 bases fit TRBD1. Unmatched junction bases numbered 4, after V lost 4 bases and J lost 2 bases. Germline CDR1 and CDR2: PRHDT and FYEKMQ (reference sequence). CDR3 length equals 14 residues. The CDR3 is CASSWGQATYEQYF. The CDR3, as DNA: TGTGCCAGCAGCTGGGGACAGGCCACCTACGAGCAGTACTTC.

This clonotype was counted only a few times. CDR3 nucleotide sequence: TGTGCCTGGAGTGTAAGCCAGGGTTCTGAAGCTTTCTTT. As protein: CAWSVSQGSEAFF. The chain employs TRBV30 and TRBJ1-1; D might be TRBD1 (5 bases). The CDR3 totals 13 residues. Germline loops: CDR1 GTSNPN, CDR2 SVGIG (reference sequence). V shed 0 bases and J shed 6 bases, with 11 bases lying between them.

The sample holds a few counts of this clonotype. In nucleotides, the CDR3 is TGCAGCGTTGCGGGGGGAATTTATAACGAGCAGTACTTC. Protein: CSVAGGIYNEQYF. The chain uses TRBV29-1 and TRBJ2-7; 7 nucleotides match TRBD2. CDR3 length: 13 amino acids. Per the germline V gene, CDR1 is SQVTM and CDR2 is ANQGSEA. After removal of 4 bases from V and 5 bases from J, the junction contained 8 bases not matched to a gene.

This chain joins TRBV20-1 and TRBJ1-1; 10 positions agree with TRBD1. Germline values: CDR1 DFQATT, CDR2 SNEGSKA (reference sequence). The V gene end was trimmed by 5 bases and the J gene end by 4 bases; junction bases not matched to a gene: 7. The CDR3 totals 14 residues. CDR3 region: CSALDRGRLTEAFF. For the CDR3, the DNA is TGCAGTGCTCTCGACAGGGGGCGACTCACTGAAGCTTTCTTT.

The J gene is TRBJ2-7, the V gene TRBV20-1; D may be TRBD2 (6 bases). The CDR3 runs 12 residues. Germline assignment: CDR1 DFQATT and CDR2 SNEGSKA (reference sequence). The CDR3 reads CGLTRTTGEQYF. DNA of the CDR3: TGCGGATTAACCCGGACTACGGGGGAGCAGTACTTC.

Many counts were recorded for this clonotype. The chain employs TRBV5-1 and TRBJ1-2; D gene uncertain. Germline values: CDR1 SGHRS, CDR2 YFSETQ. This CDR3 region has 13 residues. Trimming took off 2 bases at V and 2 bases at J, with 7 bases between the two ends. For the CDR3, the DNA is TGCGCCAGCAGCTTCGACGGGAACTATGGCTACACCTTC. Its protein is CASSFDGNYGYTF.

CDR3 in amino acids: CASSETGSIYEQYF. CDR3 coding DNA: TGTGCCAGCAGTGAAACGGGGAGCATCTACGAGCAGTACTTC. V and J are TRBV25-1 and TRBJ2-7, with TRBD2 as a possible D gene (5 bases). Germline CDR1 is MGHDK and CDR2 is SYGVNS. Trimming shortened V by 2 bases and J by 3 bases, and 11 bases separated the two germline ends. The CDR3 has 14 amino acids.

There are a few counts of this clonotype. The chain links TRBV7-6 to TRBJ2-1; 7 nucleotides match TRBD2. Germline V gene lookup returns CDR1 SGHVS and CDR2 FNYEAQ. V shed 3 bases, J shed 3 bases, and the junction held 5 bases outside the gene matches. The CDR3 has 15 residues. The CDR3 is CASSFGRGYYNEQFF. CDR3 nucleotides: TGTGCCAGCAGCTTTGGGAGGGGTTACTACAATGAGCAGTTCTTC.

As to this clonotype: One junction end disagrees with the germline gene, perhaps due to a read error. This sequence joins TRBV12-3 or TRBV12-4 and TRBJ1-1; D gene ambiguous. The CDR3 is 12 amino acids. The DNA for the CDR3 is TGTGCCAGCAGGGTCAGAAACATTGAAGCTTTCTTT. This codes for CASRVRNIEAFF.

The chain combines TRBV7-9 with TRBJ2-2; the D call may be TRBD1 or TRBD2 (5 bases each). The CDR3 runs 15 residues. Germline CDR1 and CDR2: SEHNR and FQNEAQ (reference sequence). The germline V and J ends were trimmed by 0 bases and 5 bases, with 10 bases remaining between them. DNA of the CDR3: TGTGCCAGCAGCTTAGCGCTGGGGGAGACCGGGGAGCTGTTTTTT. It encodes CASSLALGETGELFF.

This clonotype appeared a few times. This chain joins TRBV7-6 and TRBJ1-1, with D possibly TRBD1 on 5 matching bases. This CDR3 has 16 amino acids. V lost 5 bases and J lost 0, with 16 bases in between. Per the germline V gene, CDR1 is SGHVS and CDR2 is FNYEAQ. CDR3 loop: CASSNPGGRVNTEAFF. CDR3 DNA sequence: TGTGCCAGCAGCAACCCCGGGGGGAGGGTGAACACTGAAGCTTTCTTT.

This clonotype has only a few counts. This chain connects TRBV5-1 to TRBJ2-5; 11 nucleotides line up with TRBD1. The CDR3 totals 15 residues. With V trimmed by 2 bases and J by 5 bases, 5 bases remained unmatched. Germline lookup yields CDR1 SGHRS and CDR2 YFSETQ. Written as DNA, the CDR3 is TGCGCCAGCAGCTTCGGACAGGGGGCCTACGAGACCCAGTACTTC. Its protein product is CASSFGQGAYETQYF.

In this sample, this clonotype turned up a few times. The J gene is TRBJ2-1, the V gene TRBV20-1; D remains ambiguous. V was pared by 6 bases and J by 9 bases, with 18 bases between. Germline values: CDR1 DFQATT, CDR2 SNEGSKA (reference sequence). CDR3 length: 13 residues. Here the CDR3 reads CSAGSYMGLEQFF. The CDR3 DNA sequence: TGCAGTGCCGGATCTTATATGGGTCTTGAGCAGTTCTTC.

The sample holds a few counts of this clonotype. This chain connects TRBV18 to TRBJ1-3, with D possibly being TRBD1 (6 bases). Deletions cut 3 bases from V and 0 bases from J, with 9 bases between. Germline V gene lookup returns CDR1 KGHSH and CDR2 LQKENI. The CDR3 runs to 15 residues. The DNA for the CDR3 is TGTGCCAGCTCACCGGACAGCCACTCTGGAAACACCATATATTTT. Protein sequence: CASSPDSHSGNTIYF.

The V call is TRBV5-1, the J call TRBJ2-1; a weak D match, TRBD2 (5 bases). The CDR3 spans 15 residues. Per the germline V gene, CDR1 is SGHRS and CDR2 is YFSETQ. Trimming pared 4 bases from V and 3 bases from J, leaving 14 bases between. In nucleotides, the CDR3 is TGCGCCAGCAGCCCCTGGGGAGAGCGCTACAATGAGCAGTTCTTC. Protein product: CASSPWGERYNEQFF.

This clonotype was detected only a few times. V is TRBV5-1 and J is TRBJ1-2; D not certain. Germline V lookup: CDR1 SGHRS, CDR2 YFSETQ. CDR3 size: 13 residues. Trimming removed 5 bases at V and 3 bases at J, with 11 bases between. CDR3 in amino acids: CASSGQSHYGYTF. CDR3 sequence (DNA): TGCGCCAGCAGTGGGCAGAGCCACTATGGCTACACCTTC.

There are a few counts of this clonotype. The rearrangement links TRBV6-1 to TRBJ1-1, with 7 bases that match TRBD1. The V gene's germline CDR1 is MNHNS and CDR2 SASEGT. This CDR3 comprises 13 residues. V shed 5 bases and J 6 bases; nucleotides not matched to a gene: 6. The CDR3 DNA follows: TGTGCCAGCAGTAGACAGGGCTTAGCTGAAGCTTTCTTT. The encoded protein is CASSRQGLAEAFF.

This chain joins TRBV30 and TRBJ2-7; 15 positions agree with TRBD2. Germline V lookup: CDR1 GTSNPN, CDR2 SVGIG (reference sequence). V shed 8 bases, J shed 3 bases, and the junction held 5 bases outside the gene matches. The CDR3 is made up of 14 amino acids. The CDR3, as DNA: TGTGCCGGCTGGACTAGCGGGAGGGTCTACGAGCAGTACTTC. It specifies CAGWTSGRVYEQYF.

This clonotype showed up just once. The CDR3 loop reads CGLSRTGQGQPQHF. The DNA for the CDR3 is TGTGGGCTCAGCCGGACAGGTCAAGGTCAGCCCCAGCATTTT. This chain joins TRBV6-1 and TRBJ1-5; 7 positions agree with TRBD1. This CDR3 region has 14 residues. Per germline, CDR1 MNHNS and CDR2 SASEGT.

V usage is TRBV20-1 and J usage is TRBJ1-1, with a tentative D call TRBD1 (5 bases). This CDR3 is 18 amino acids long. V dropped 4 bases and J dropped 1 base, with 25 bases sitting between them. Looked up from germline, CDR1 is DFQATT and CDR2 is SNEGSKA (reference sequence). The CDR3 bases are TGCAGTGCTAATGGTCCGGGGGTGGTGGTGGCAGCGAACACTGAAGCTTTCTTT. This translates into CSANGPGVVVAANTEAFF.

In DNA, the CDR3 is TGTGCCAGCAGCTTATTTGGGACACCCCAGAACAATGAGCAGTTCTTC. Translated: CASSLFGTPQNNEQFF. V gene TRBV7-6 combines with J gene TRBJ2-1; D is possibly TRBD1 (6 bases). CDR1 and CDR2 (germline): SGHVS, FNYEAQ. Trimming left V 2 bases short and J 5 bases short, with 16 bases between. This CDR3 has 16 amino acids.

There are a few counts of this clonotype. The DNA for the CDR3 is TGTGCCACCAGTGATTCGGGGGGCGTCCTTGGGGCAGATACGCAGTATTTT. Its translation is CATSDSGGVLGADTQYF. The chain links TRBV24-1 to TRBJ2-3, with D tentatively TRBD2 (7 bases). This CDR3 is 17 amino acids long. V lost 2 bases to trimming and J lost 4 bases, with 18 bases between them. Germline V gives CDR1 KGHDR, CDR2 SFDVKD.